A selection of T cell receptor beta chains follows, all from one sample in a study of blood T cell repertoires in COVID-19. Sequenced by immunoSEQ multiplex PCR; TCRdb stores in-frame clones only, minus some. The sample shows about 320,000 clones, 88% of them seen only once. The source material was PBMCs or T cells enriched from blood (not recorded which). Source of these receptors: a young man who had recovered from COVID-19. Each CDR3 is given with its conserved first and last residue. A D gene is named only where the DNA matches it firmly. Size values are once, few and many counts, or a class for expanded clones, and some rows have none.

v_call	j_call	clone_size	d_call	cdr3_nt	cdr3_aa
TRBV12-3/TRBV12-4	TRBJ2-1	NA	NA	TGTGCCAGCAGTTTAGGTACAGCAGAGCAGTTCTTC	CASSLGTAEQFF
TRBV28	TRBJ1-5	NA	NA	TGTGCCAGCAGTCCCCGAGGGAGGGAAAATCAGCCCCAGCATTTT	CASSPRGRENQPQHF
TRBV5-4	TRBJ1-1	once	TRBD1	TGTGCCAGCAGCTTACCGGGACAGGGGGCATCGGATGAAGCTTTCTTT	CASSLPGQGASDEAFF
TRBV5-1	TRBJ1-5	NA	TRBD1	TGCGCCAGCAGAAGGACAGGGGATAGCAATCAGCCCCAGCATTTT	CASRRTGDSNQPQHF
TRBV5-1	TRBJ2-5	NA	NA	TGCGCCAGCAGCTTGGGACAGTTCCAAGAGACCCAGTACTTC	CASSLGQFQETQYF
TRBV2	TRBJ2-7	NA	TRBD1	TGTGCCAGCAGTGAAAGACAGGGAGTATACGAGCAGTACTTC	CASSERQGVYEQYF
TRBV12-3/TRBV12-4	TRBJ2-7	NA	NA	TGTGCCAGCAGTGCGGATACCTACGAGCAGTACTTC	CASSADTYEQYF
TRBV3-1/TRBV3-2	TRBJ2-1	NA	TRBD2	TGTGCCAGCAGCCAAGATGGGAGGACTAGCGGGGATTACTACAATGAGCAGTTCTTC	CASSQDGRTSGDYYNEQFF
TRBV5-4	TRBJ2-7	NA	TRBD1	TGTGCCAGCAGCGCATCCGGGACAGGGAGAAGCTACGAGCAGTACTTC	CASSASGTGRSYEQYF
TRBV28	TRBJ1-6	few	TRBD1	TGTGCCAGCAGTTCCTACCGGGACAGGGCCCTTGTGACCCTCCACTTT	CASSSYRDRALVTLHF
TRBV5-1	TRBJ2-7	NA	TRBD2	TGCGCCAGCAGCTTGGGTAGCGGGGGTTACGAGCAGTACTTC	CASSLGSGGYEQYF
TRBV4-1	TRBJ1-5	NA	NA	TGCGCCAGCAGCCAAGGCAGGGATCAGCCCCAGCATTTT	CASSQGRDQPQHF
TRBV19	TRBJ2-6	NA	NA	TGTGCCAGTAGTGCGGGGAACTCTGGGGCCAACGTCCTGACTTTC	CASSAGNSGANVLTF
TRBV19	TRBJ1-5	NA	TRBD1	TGTGCCAGTAGTCGGACAGGGGAATACTATCAGCCCCAGCATTTT	CASSRTGEYYQPQHF
TRBV15	TRBJ1-5	NA	NA	TGTGCCACCAGCAGATCTCGTGGGGGGGGTCAGCCCCAGCATTTT	CATSRSRGGGQPQHF
TRBV5-4	TRBJ2-3	NA	TRBD2	TGTGCCAGCAGACAAGGGACTAGCGGGGGGGATACGCAGTATTTT	CASRQGTSGGDTQYF
TRBV11-3	TRBJ2-7	NA	NA	TGTGCCACCCTTCTAATGTCGAGCGGGCAGTACTTC	CATLLMSSGQYF
TRBV13	TRBJ2-3	NA	TRBD2	TGTGCCAGCAGCTCGTTACTAGCGCCTATTACCGCAGATACGCAGTATTTT	CASSSLLAPITADTQYF
TRBV28	TRBJ1-5	NA	TRBD1	TGTGCCAGCTACGAAGGACAGGGACTAATTTATAGCAATCAGCCCCAGCATTTT	CASYEGQGLIYSNQPQHF
TRBV9	TRBJ1-3	NA	NA	TGTGCCAGCAGCGTAGTACCACAGGGCCTCTCTGGAAACACCATATATTTT	CASSVVPQGLSGNTIYF
TRBV19	TRBJ1-3	once	NA	TGTGCCAGTAGTATAAGTCCCGGAGGGCCTGGAAACACCATATATTTT	CASSISPGGPGNTIYF
TRBV18	TRBJ1-6	NA	NA	TGTGCCAGCTCACCGGGGGGGTCAGGTAATTCACCCCTCCACTTT	CASSPGGSGNSPLHF
TRBV19	TRBJ1-1	NA	TRBD1	TGTGCCAGTAGTTATGTCCGGGACAGCCGAAATGAAGCTTTCTTT	CASSYVRDSRNEAFF
TRBV30	TRBJ2-7	NA	NA	TGTGCCTGGAGCGCTCTCCGTGGGGGCCACGAGCAGTACTTC	CAWSALRGGHEQYF
TRBV4-1	TRBJ1-2	NA	TRBD1	TGCGCCAGCAGCCACCCAGGGTCCCAGACAGGGGAGGATGGCTACACCTTC	CASSHPGSQTGEDGYTF
TRBV9	TRBJ2-3	NA	TRBD2	TGTGCCAGCAGCACTAGCGGGGGGGCGCATCAAACAGATACGCAGTATTTT	CASSTSGGAHQTDTQYF
TRBV2	TRBJ1-1	NA	TRBD1	TGTGCCAGCGCCCGAACAGGGGGCGACACTGAAGCTTTCTTT	CASARTGGDTEAFF
TRBV29-1	TRBJ2-5	NA	TRBD1	TGCAGCGTTGACAGGGGGCCCGACCAAGAGACCCAGTACTTC	CSVDRGPDQETQYF
TRBV10-2	TRBJ1-1	NA	TRBD1	TGCGCCAGCAGTGAGGGGACAGGGGGATACACTGAAGCTTTCTTT	CASSEGTGGYTEAFF
TRBV24-1	TRBJ2-7	NA	NA	TGTGCCACCAGCCAGAACGACATCGGCGAGCAGTACTTC	CATSQNDIGEQYF
TRBV7-8	TRBJ1-3	few	NA	TGTGCCAGCAGCTTAGACACTGGAAACACCATATATTTT	CASSLDTGNTIYF
TRBV7-9	TRBJ2-7	NA	NA	TGTGCCAGCAGCCGAGACAGAGACGAGCAGTACTTC	CASSRDRDEQYF
TRBV5-1	TRBJ1-1	once	TRBD1	TGCGCCAGCAGCTTGGACAGGGGGACGGACGGAACTGAAGCTTTCTTT	CASSLDRGTDGTEAFF
TRBV5-1	TRBJ1-2	few	TRBD1	TGCGCCAGCGGCCCCATAGGGGGCGTCGATGGCTACACCTTC	CASGPIGGVDGYTF
TRBV5-5	TRBJ1-3	NA	TRBD1	TGTGCCAGCAGCTTGCAGGACAGGGCTGGAAACACCATATATTTT	CASSLQDRAGNTIYF
TRBV2	TRBJ1-6	NA	NA	TGTGCCAGCAGTGTAGGGGTTAATTCACCCCTCCACTTT	CASSVGVNSPLHF
TRBV13	TRBJ1-6	few	NA	TGTGCCAGCAGCGCCACGGCCTCTTACGGGTCTAATTCACCCCTCCACTTT	CASSATASYGSNSPLHF
TRBV5-1	TRBJ2-1	few	TRBD2	TGCGCCAGCAGCTTCGGTCGGGGGGGCTCCTACAATGAGCAGTTCTTC	CASSFGRGGSYNEQFF
TRBV29-1	TRBJ1-1	NA	NA	TGCAGCGGCCGGGTCGCGGGGACTGAAGCTTTCTTT	CSGRVAGTEAFF
TRBV5-3	TRBJ2-7	NA	NA	TGTGCCATGGGGGACAACTCCTACGAGCAGTACTTC	CAMGDNSYEQYF
TRBV9	TRBJ2-3	NA	NA	TGTGCCAGCAGCGCCCCAGGTTGGGGGCCAGATACGCAGTATTTT	CASSAPGWGPDTQYF
TRBV10-2	TRBJ1-2	NA	NA	TGCGCCAGCAGTGAGAGGCGGGAGGGAGGCTACACCTTC	CASSERREGGYTF
TRBV11-2	TRBJ1-3	NA	NA	TGTGCCAGCAGCTCCAGGGGATTCTCTGGAAACACCATATATTTT	CASSSRGFSGNTIYF
TRBV11-2	TRBJ2-6	NA	NA	TGTGCCAGCAGCTTAGATCGGGCTGGGGCCAACGTCCTGACTTTC	CASSLDRAGANVLTF
TRBV18	TRBJ1-1	NA	NA	TGTGCCAGCTCACGACAACCGAAGAACACTGAAGCTTTCTTT	CASSRQPKNTEAFF
TRBV19	TRBJ2-1	NA	TRBD1	TGTGCCAGCCAGAACCTGGGACAGGGGATGGGGGATGAGCAGTTCTTC	CASQNLGQGMGDEQFF
TRBV5-5	TRBJ1-1	NA	NA	TGTGCCAGCAGCGATCGGACAGAAAGCACTGAAGCTTTCTTT	CASSDRTESTEAFF
TRBV28	TRBJ1-5	few	NA	TGTGCCAGCAGTGGCAGGGGCGTGCCCCAGCATTTT	CASSGRGVPQHF
TRBV10-3	TRBJ1-2	few	TRBD1	TGTGCCATCAGCCAGGGACAGCAGGGGGTTTCTTATGGCTACACCTTC	CAISQGQQGVSYGYTF
TRBV15	TRBJ1-5	NA	TRBD1	TGTGCCACCAGCAGAGTGCTCGACAGGGACGTAGGTCAGCCCCAGCATTTT	CATSRVLDRDVGQPQHF
TRBV7-9	TRBJ1-5	once	NA	TGTGCCAGCAGCTTAGCCCTAAATCAGCCCCAGCATTTT	CASSLALNQPQHF
TRBV28	TRBJ1-2	NA	NA	TGTGCCAGCAGGCCACAGGGTATGGGCTATGGCTACACCTTC	CASRPQGMGYGYTF
TRBV4-1	TRBJ2-3	NA	NA	TGCGCCAGCAGCCAAGGGTTACGACGGGGATTCACAGATACGCAGTATTTT	CASSQGLRRGFTDTQYF
TRBV29-1	TRBJ2-2	NA	NA	TGCAGCGGGCGGGACAGCGCGAACACCGGGGAGCTGTTTTTT	CSGRDSANTGELFF